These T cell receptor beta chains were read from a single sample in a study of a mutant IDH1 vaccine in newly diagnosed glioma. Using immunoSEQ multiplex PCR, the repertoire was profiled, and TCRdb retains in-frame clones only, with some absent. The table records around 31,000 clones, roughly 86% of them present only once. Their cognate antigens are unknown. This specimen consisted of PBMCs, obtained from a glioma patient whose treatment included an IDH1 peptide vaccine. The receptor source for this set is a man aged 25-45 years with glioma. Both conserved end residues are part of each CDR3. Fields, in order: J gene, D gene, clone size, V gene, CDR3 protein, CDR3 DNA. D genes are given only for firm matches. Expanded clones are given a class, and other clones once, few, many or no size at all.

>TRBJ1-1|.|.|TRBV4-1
CASSQRAGMKAEAFF
TGCGCCAGCAGCCAAAGGGCAGGGATGAAGGCTGAAGCTTTCTTT
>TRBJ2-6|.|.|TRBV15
CATSSRYSGANVLTF
TGTGCCACCAGCAGTCGTTACTCTGGGGCCAACGTCCTGACTTTC
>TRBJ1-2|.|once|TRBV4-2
CASSLLASTYGYTF
TGTGCCAGCAGCTTACTAGCCTCCACCTATGGCTACACCTTC
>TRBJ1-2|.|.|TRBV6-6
CASRNSNYGYTF
TGTGCCAGCAGGAACTCTAACTATGGCTACACCTTC
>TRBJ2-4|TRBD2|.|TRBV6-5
CASSYGGGLAKNIQYF
TGTGCCAGCAGTTACGGGGGGGGATTAGCCAAAAACATTCAGTACTTC
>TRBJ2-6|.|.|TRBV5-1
CASSPLDRPSGANVLTF
TGCGCCAGCAGCCCACTAGACAGGCCCTCTGGGGCCAACGTCCTGACTTTC
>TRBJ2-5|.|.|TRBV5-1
CASSFDRKETQYF
TGCGCCAGCAGCTTCGACAGGAAAGAGACCCAGTACTTC
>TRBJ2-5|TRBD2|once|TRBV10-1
CASSESGGGGETQYF
TGCGCCAGCAGTGAGTCTGGGGGGGGAGGAGAGACCCAGTACTTC
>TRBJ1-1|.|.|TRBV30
CAFSPGTEAFF
TGTGCCTTTTCCCCGGGGACTGAAGCTTTCTTT
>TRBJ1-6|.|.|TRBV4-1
CASSQFPPGGRTNSPLHF
TGCGCCAGCAGCCAATTCCCCCCGGGGGGGCGTACGAATTCACCCCTCCACTTT
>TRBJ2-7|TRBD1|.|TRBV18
CASFPGQGVGEQYF
TGTGCCAGCTTCCCGGGACAGGGGGTCGGCGAGCAGTACTTC
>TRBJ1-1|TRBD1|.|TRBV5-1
CASSLGGTGDFGTEAFF
TGCGCCAGCAGCTTGGGGGGGACAGGGGATTTTGGCACTGAAGCTTTCTTT
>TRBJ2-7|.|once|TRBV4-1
CASSQEGVWPYEQYF
TGCGCCAGCAGCCAAGAAGGGGTCTGGCCCTACGAGCAGTACTTC
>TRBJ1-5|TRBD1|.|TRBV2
CASNRDRGSPQPQHF
TGTGCCAGCAATCGGGACAGGGGGTCCCCTCAGCCCCAGCATTTT
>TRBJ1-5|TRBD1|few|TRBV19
CASTMGQKNQPQHF
TGTGCCAGTACCATGGGACAGAAGAATCAGCCCCAGCATTTT
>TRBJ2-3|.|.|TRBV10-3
CAISEFGPTDTQYF
TGTGCCATCAGTGAGTTCGGACCGACAGATACGCAGTATTTT
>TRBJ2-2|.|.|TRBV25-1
CASMSGELFF
TGTGCCAGCATGTCCGGGGAGCTGTTTTTT
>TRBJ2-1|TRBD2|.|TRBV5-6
CASSPGLAGGGTYNEQFF
TGTGCCAGCAGCCCCGGACTAGCGGGAGGGGGGACCTACAATGAGCAGTTCTTC
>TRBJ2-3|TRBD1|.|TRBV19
CASSTSGGRTDTQYF
TGTGCCAGTAGTACATCAGGGGGCCGCACAGATACGCAGTATTTT
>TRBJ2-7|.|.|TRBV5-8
CASSLGTGLANYEQYF
TGTGCCAGCAGCTTGGGGACGGGGCTAGCGAACTACGAGCAGTACTTC
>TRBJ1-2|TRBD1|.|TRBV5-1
CASSTGQGASGYGYTF
TGCGCCAGCAGCACGGGACAGGGGGCGTCAGGCTATGGCTACACCTTC
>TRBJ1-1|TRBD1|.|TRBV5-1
CASSTGQPRSEAFF
TGCGCCAGCAGCACGGGACAGCCTAGGAGTGAAGCTTTCTTT
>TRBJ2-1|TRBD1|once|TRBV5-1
CASSLSRVRGSEQFF
TGCGCCAGCAGCTTGTCCCGGGTCAGGGGGAGTGAGCAGTTCTTC
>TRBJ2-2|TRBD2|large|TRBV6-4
CARFGGGNTGELFF
TGTGCCCGTTTCGGGGGGGGGAACACCGGGGAGCTGTTTTTT
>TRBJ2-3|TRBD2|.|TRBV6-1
CASSLAGVKDTQYF
TGTGCCAGCAGTCTAGCGGGAGTCAAAGATACGCAGTATTTT
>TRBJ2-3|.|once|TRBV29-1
CSVRPTKTDTQYF
TGCAGCGTGCGGCCTACCAAGACAGATACGCAGTATTTT
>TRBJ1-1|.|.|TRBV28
CASSLMTEAFF
TGTGCCAGCAGTTTAATGACTGAAGCTTTCTTT
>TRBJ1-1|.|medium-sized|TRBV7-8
CASSLWNTEAFF
TGTGCCAGCAGCTTATGGAACACTGAAGCTTTCTTT
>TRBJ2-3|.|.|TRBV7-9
CASSPLGPDTQYF
TGTGCCAGCAGCCCTCTGGGGCCAGATACGCAGTATTTT
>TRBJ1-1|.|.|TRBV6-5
CASSYSWDGNTEAFF
TGTGCCAGCAGTTACTCATGGGACGGGAACACTGAAGCTTTCTTT
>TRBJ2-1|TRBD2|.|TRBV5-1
CASSPTGTSGSYEQFF
TGCGCCAGCAGCCCTACCGGGACTAGCGGGAGCTATGAGCAGTTCTTC
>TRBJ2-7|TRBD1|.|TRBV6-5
CASSYRGREQYF
TGTGCCAGCAGTTACAGGGGGCGCGAGCAGTACTTC
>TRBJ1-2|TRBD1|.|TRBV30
CAWSPTGAMGYTF
TGTGCCTGGAGTCCGACAGGGGCGATGGGCTACACCTTC
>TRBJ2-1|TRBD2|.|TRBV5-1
CASSLVELARYNEQFF
TGCGCCAGCAGCTTGGTGGAACTAGCGAGGTACAATGAGCAGTTCTTC
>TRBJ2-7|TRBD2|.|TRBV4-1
CASSQVWLAGGTYEQYF
TGCGCCAGCAGCCAAGTGTGGCTAGCGGGAGGAACCTACGAGCAGTACTTC
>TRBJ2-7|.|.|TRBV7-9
CASSLERGEQYF
TGTGCCAGCAGCTTAGAACGCGGAGAGCAGTACTTC
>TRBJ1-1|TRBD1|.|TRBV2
CASSGQGLTEAFF
TGTGCCAGCAGTGGACAGGGACTAACTGAAGCTTTCTTT
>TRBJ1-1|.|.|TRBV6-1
CASSERGANTEAFF
TGTGCCAGCAGTGAACGGGGGGCTAACACTGAAGCTTTCTTT